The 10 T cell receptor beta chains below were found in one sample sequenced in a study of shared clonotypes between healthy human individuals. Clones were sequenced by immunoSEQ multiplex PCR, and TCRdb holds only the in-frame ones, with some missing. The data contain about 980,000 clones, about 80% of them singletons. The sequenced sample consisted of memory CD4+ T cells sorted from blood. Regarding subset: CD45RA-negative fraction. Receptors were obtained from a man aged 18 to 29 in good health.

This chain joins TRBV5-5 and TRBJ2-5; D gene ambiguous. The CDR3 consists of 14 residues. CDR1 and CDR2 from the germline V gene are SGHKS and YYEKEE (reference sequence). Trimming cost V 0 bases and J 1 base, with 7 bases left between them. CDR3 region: CASSLEWGQETQYF. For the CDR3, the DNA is TGTGCCAGCAGCTTGGAGTGGGGCCAAGAGACCCAGTACTTC.

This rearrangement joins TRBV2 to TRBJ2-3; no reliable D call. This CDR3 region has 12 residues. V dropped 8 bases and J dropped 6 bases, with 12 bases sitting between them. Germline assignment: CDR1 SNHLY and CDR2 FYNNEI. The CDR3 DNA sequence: TGTGCCAGCTCCCGGATGCTGGATACGCAGTATTTT. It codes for CASSRMLDTQYF.

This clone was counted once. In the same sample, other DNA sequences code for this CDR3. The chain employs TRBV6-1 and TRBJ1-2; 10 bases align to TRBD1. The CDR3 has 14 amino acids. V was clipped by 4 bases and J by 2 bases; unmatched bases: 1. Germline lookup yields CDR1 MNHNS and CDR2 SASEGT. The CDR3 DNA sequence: TGTGCCAGCAGTGGGGGACAGGGGAACTATGGCTACACCTTC. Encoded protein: CASSGGQGNYGYTF.

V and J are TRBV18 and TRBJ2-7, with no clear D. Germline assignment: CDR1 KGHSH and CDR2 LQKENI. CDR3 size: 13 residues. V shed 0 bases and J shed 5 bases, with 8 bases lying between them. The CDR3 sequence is CASSPPSVNEQYF. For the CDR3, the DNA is TGTGCCAGCTCACCACCGTCCGTCAACGAGCAGTACTTC. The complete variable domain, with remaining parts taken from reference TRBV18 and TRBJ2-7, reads NAGVMQNPRHLVRRRGQEARLRCSPMKGHSHVYWYRQLPEEGLKFMVYLQKENIIDESGMPKERFSAEFPKEGPSILRIQQVVRGDSAAYFCASSPPSVNEQYFGPGTRLTVT.

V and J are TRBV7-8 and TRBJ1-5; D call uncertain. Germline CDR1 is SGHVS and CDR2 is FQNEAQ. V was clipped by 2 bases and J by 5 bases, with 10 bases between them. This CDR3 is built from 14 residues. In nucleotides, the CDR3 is TGTGCCAGCAGCTTAATTAATCGGGATCAGCCCCAGCATTTT. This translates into CASSLINRDQPQHF.

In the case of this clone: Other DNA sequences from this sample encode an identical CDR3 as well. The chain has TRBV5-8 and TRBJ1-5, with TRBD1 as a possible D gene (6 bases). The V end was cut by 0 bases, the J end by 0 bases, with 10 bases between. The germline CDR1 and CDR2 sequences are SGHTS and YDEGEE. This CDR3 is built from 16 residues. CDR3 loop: CASSLGTGFSNQPQHF. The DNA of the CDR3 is TGTGCCAGCAGCTTGGGAACAGGGTTTAGCAATCAGCCCCAGCATTTT.

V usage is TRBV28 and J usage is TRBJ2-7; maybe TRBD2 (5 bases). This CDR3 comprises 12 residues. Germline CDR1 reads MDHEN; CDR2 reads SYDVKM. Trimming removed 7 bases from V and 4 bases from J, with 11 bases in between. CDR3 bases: TGTGCCAGCACCTCGAGGGTTTACGAGCAGTACTTC. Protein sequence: CASTSRVYEQYF.

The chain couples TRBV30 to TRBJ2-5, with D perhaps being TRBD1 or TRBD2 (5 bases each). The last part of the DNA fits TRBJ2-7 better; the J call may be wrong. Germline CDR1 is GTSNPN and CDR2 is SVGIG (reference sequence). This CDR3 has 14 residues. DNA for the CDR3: TGTGCCTGGAGTGTATGGGGGATCTTCGCCGAGCAGTACTTC. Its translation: CAWSVWGIFAEQYF.

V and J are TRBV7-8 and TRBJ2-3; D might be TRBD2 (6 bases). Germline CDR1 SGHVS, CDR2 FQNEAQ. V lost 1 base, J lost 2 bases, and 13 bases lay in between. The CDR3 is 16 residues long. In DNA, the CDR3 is TGTGCCAGCAGCTTAGGGAGGGAGTCCTTCACAGATACGCAGTATTTT. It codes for CASSLGRESFTDTQYF.

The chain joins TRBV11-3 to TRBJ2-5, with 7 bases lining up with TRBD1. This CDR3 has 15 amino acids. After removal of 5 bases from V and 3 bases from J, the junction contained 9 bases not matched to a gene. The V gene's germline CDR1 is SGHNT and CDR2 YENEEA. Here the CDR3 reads CASSPGTDFKETQYF. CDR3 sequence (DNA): TGTGCCAGCAGCCCTGGGACAGACTTTAAAGAGACCCAGTACTTC.